These T cell receptor beta chains were read from a single sample in a study of cytomegalovirus exposure and HLA in healthy donors. TCRdb's table, derived via immunoSEQ multiplex PCR, lists solely in-frame clones and lacks some. The sample yields 90,000 or so clones, over 75% seen once. The specimen sequenced was PBMCs. The receptors stem from a female donor in good health and CMV-seronegative. Both conserved end residues are part of each CDR3. A D gene is named only where the DNA matches it firmly. Where a row states a size, it is once, few, many or the class of an expanded clone; other rows omit it.

TRBJ1-2 NA TRBV19 TRBD1 CASSITPPGGNYGYTF TGTGCCAGTAGTATAACCCCCCCAGGGGGCAACTATGGCTACACCTTC
TRBJ1-2 NA TRBV19 NA CASSGGGYGYTF TGTGCCAGTAGTGGGGGAGGGTATGGCTACACCTTC
TRBJ2-7 NA TRBV6-1 TRBD1 CASRDRGLFEQYF TGTGCCAGCAGGGACAGGGGGCTATTCGAGCAGTACTTC
TRBJ2-2 NA TRBV18 NA CASSPDGTNTGELFF TGTGCCAGCTCACCTGACGGGACTAACACCGGGGAGCTGTTTTTT
TRBJ1-6 few TRBV7-2 TRBD1 CASSSQGSLYSPLHF TGTGCCAGCAGCTCACAGGGGAGTTTATATTCACCCCTCCACTTT
TRBJ2-5 NA TRBV7-2 TRBD2 CASSLVPSGGGNQETQYF TGTGCCAGCAGCTTAGTCCCTAGCGGGGGGGGAAACCAAGAGACCCAGTACTTC
TRBJ2-1 NA TRBV19 NA CASSLQYNEQFF TGTGCCAGTAGCCTCCAGTACAATGAGCAGTTCTTC
TRBJ2-1 NA TRBV6-1 TRBD2 CASSESGSSGVREQFF TGTGCCAGCAGTGAATCGGGGTCTAGCGGGGTCCGGGAGCAGTTCTTC
TRBJ1-1 NA TRBV27 NA CASSFSGQTQHLNTEAFF TGTGCCAGCAGTTTCTCCGGACAGACGCAACACCTGAACACTGAAGCTTTCTTT
TRBJ2-1 NA TRBV4-2 TRBD2 CASSQEIGLAGENEQFF TGTGCCAGCAGCCAAGAAATCGGACTAGCGGGAGAAAATGAGCAGTTCTTC
TRBJ2-3 NA TRBV6-4 NA CASSDSSQASTQYF TGTGCCAGCAGTGACTCGAGTCAGGCCAGTACGCAGTATTTT
TRBJ1-1 NA TRBV19 TRBD1 CASSRRTGDNTEAFF TGTGCCAGTAGTAGAAGGACAGGGGATAACACTGAAGCTTTCTTT
TRBJ1-1 NA TRBV7-9 NA CASSSHRAISDTEAFF TGTGCCAGCAGCTCTCACAGGGCAATCTCGGACACTGAAGCTTTCTTT
TRBJ2-2 NA TRBV12-5 TRBD1 CASGPDRGTNTGELFF TGTGCTAGTGGCCCGGACAGGGGGACGAACACCGGGGAGCTGTTTTTT
TRBJ1-1 NA TRBV5-1 NA CASTPDMNTEAFF TGCGCCAGCACTCCAGACATGAACACTGAAGCTTTCTTT
TRBJ2-7 NA TRBV6-6 NA CASSQISGDYEQYF TGTGCCAGCAGCCAGATTAGCGGCGACTACGAGCAGTACTTC
TRBJ2-2 NA TRBV7-9 NA CASSLTEARTGELFF TGTGCCAGCAGCTTAACAGAAGCAAGGACCGGGGAGCTGTTTTTT
TRBJ2-1 NA TRBV28 TRBD1 CASRRDSNEQFF TGTGCCAGCAGAAGGGACAGCAATGAGCAGTTCTTC
TRBJ1-5 NA TRBV6-5 TRBD1 CASSPTGGNQPQHF TGTGCCAGCAGCCCCACAGGGGGCAATCAGCCCCAGCATTTT
TRBJ2-5 NA TRBV9 NA CASSLGPLQGETQYF TGTGCCAGCAGCTTAGGGCCCCTCCAGGGCGAGACCCAGTACTTC
TRBJ1-1 NA TRBV7-9 NA CASIKGSKANTEAFF TGTGCCAGCATAAAGGGGTCCAAAGCGAACACTGAAGCTTTCTTT
TRBJ1-1 NA TRBV7-9 NA CASSLNSRTEAFF TGTGCCAGCAGCTTAAACTCACGGACAGAAGCTTTCTTT
TRBJ2-7 NA TRBV5-8 NA CASSFNLGGSHYEQYF TGTGCCAGCAGCTTTAATCTTGGCGGCAGCCACTACGAGCAGTACTTC
TRBJ1-5 NA TRBV28 TRBD1 CASSPGGSNQPQHF TGTGCCAGCAGCCCAGGGGGGTCCAATCAGCCCCAGCATTTT
TRBJ2-1 NA TRBV11-2 TRBD2 CASSKRERGNEQFF TGTGCCAGCAGCAAGCGGGAGCGGGGCAATGAGCAGTTCTTC
TRBJ2-1 NA TRBV11-2 TRBD2 CASRGLAGAYNEQFF TGTGCCAGCCGCGGACTAGCGGGGGCCTACAATGAGCAGTTCTTC
TRBJ2-1 NA TRBV5-1 TRBD2 CASSESGDSYNEQFF TGCGCCAGCAGCGAGAGCGGGGATTCCTACAATGAGCAGTTCTTC
TRBJ2-7 once TRBV28 TRBD1 CASSSGQGTGEQYF TGTGCCAGCAGTTCGGGACAGGGGACGGGGGAGCAGTACTTC
TRBJ2-7 NA TRBV5-1 TRBD2 CASSVAGPYEQYF TGCGCCAGCAGTGTAGCGGGACCCTACGAGCAGTACTTC
TRBJ2-1 NA TRBV5-4 NA CASTPQNQRHGEQFF TGTGCCAGCACCCCCCAAAATCAGCGGCACGGCGAGCAGTTCTTC
TRBJ2-5 NA TRBV7-2 NA CASSLLGSAGETQYF TGTGCCAGCAGCTTACTAGGGTCGGCAGGGGAGACCCAGTACTTC
TRBJ1-1 NA TRBV27 NA CASSSPQGNTEAFF TGTGCCAGCAGTTCACCACAGGGGAACACTGAAGCTTTCTTT
TRBJ2-7 NA TRBV4-1 TRBD1 CASSQYLDRAPSYEQYF TGCGCCAGCAGCCAATACCTCGACAGGGCGCCTTCCTACGAGCAGTACTTC
TRBJ1-2 NA TRBV4-2 NA CASSQGQDGYTF TGTGCCAGCAGCCAAGGACAGGATGGCTACACCTTC
TRBJ2-7 few TRBV7-9 NA CASSLYSGPSYEQYF TGTGCCAGCAGCCTCTACAGCGGGCCTTCCTACGAGCAGTACTTC
TRBJ1-4 once TRBV7-6 TRBD1 CASSLPRDSDPTNEKLFF TGTGCCAGCAGCTTGCCCCGGGACAGTGATCCAACTAATGAAAAACTGTTTTTT
TRBJ1-1 few TRBV6-5 NA CASSYKPRGTEAFF TGTGCCAGCAGTTACAAACCTCGGGGCACTGAAGCTTTCTTT
TRBJ2-5 NA TRBV7-9 TRBD1 CASSLTGADGETQYF TGTGCCAGCAGCTTAACAGGGGCCGACGGAGAGACCCAGTACTTC
TRBJ1-2 NA TRBV28 TRBD1 CASSLGAGGLGYGYTF TGTGCCAGCAGTTTAGGGGCAGGGGGTCTTGGCTATGGCTACACCTTC
TRBJ1-4 NA TRBV4-2 NA CASSQMAAATNEKLFF TGTGCCAGCAGCCAGATGGCGGCAGCAACTAATGAAAAACTGTTTTTT
TRBJ2-7 once TRBV18 NA CASSPQFADEQYF TGTGCCAGCTCACCACAGTTTGCGGACGAGCAGTACTTC
TRBJ2-2 NA TRBV28 NA CASSPGDRVGGELFF TGTGCCAGCAGTCCGGGGGACAGAGTTGGCGGGGAGCTGTTTTTT
TRBJ1-5 few TRBV5-4 TRBD1 CASSQDRDKPQHF TGTGCCAGCAGCCAGGACAGGGATAAGCCCCAGCATTTT
TRBJ1-1 NA TRBV6-4 NA CASWGGPGTEAFF TGTGCCAGTTGGGGGGGGCCAGGGACTGAAGCTTTCTTT
TRBJ2-6 few TRBV10-1 NA CASSSNRASGANVLTF TGCGCCAGCAGTTCCAACAGGGCCTCTGGGGCCAACGTCCTGACTTTC
TRBJ2-5 NA TRBV5-1 TRBD1 CASSLGAGQGDF TGCGCCAGCAGCTTGGGGGCGGGTCAGGGGGACTTC
TRBJ1-1 NA TRBV7-2 TRBD1 CASSHAGTGKEAFF TGTGCCAGCAGCCACGCCGGGACAGGGAAAGAAGCTTTCTTT
TRBJ1-3 few TRBV6-5 NA CASTVSGISGNTIYF TGTGCCAGCACCGTAAGCGGAATCTCTGGAAACACCATATATTTT
TRBJ2-7 NA TRBV7-9 NA CACYTTEVGEQYF TGTGCCTGCTACACTACGGAAGTCGGCGAGCAGTACTTC
TRBJ2-1 NA TRBV4-1 TRBD2 CASSQVLAGVSYNEQFF TGCGCCAGCAGCCAAGTCCTAGCGGGAGTTTCGTACAATGAGCAGTTCTTC
TRBJ2-5 NA TRBV7-6 TRBD2 CASSLVWTSVQETQYF TGTGCCAGCAGCTTAGTCTGGACTAGCGTACAAGAGACCCAGTACTTC
TRBJ2-7 once TRBV15 NA CATKREASSYEQYF TGTGCCACCAAAAGGGAGGCGAGCTCCTACGAGCAGTACTTC
TRBJ2-2 NA TRBV4-1 TRBD1 CASSQGGQTGPANTGELFF TGCGCCAGCAGCCAAGGAGGACAGACAGGGCCCGCGAACACCGGGGAGCTGTTTTTT
TRBJ1-3 NA TRBV7-9 NA CASSAGLLGNTIYF TGTGCCAGCAGCGCGGGCCTGTTAGGAAACACCATATATTTT
TRBJ1-4 NA TRBV28 NA CASRGATNEKLFF TGTGCTAGCCGGGGTGCAACTAATGAAAAACTGTTTTTT
TRBJ1-6 NA TRBV6-1 NA CASSEGRVQSPLHF TGTGCCAGCAGTGAAGGTCGGGTACAATCCCCCCTCCACTTT
TRBJ2-3 NA TRBV7-6 TRBD2 CASSRTSGGEADTQYF TGTGCCAGCAGCCGGACTAGCGGGGGAGAGGCAGATACGCAGTATTTT
TRBJ1-2 NA TRBV19 TRBD1 CASGQDGYTF TGTGCCAGTGGACAGGATGGCTACACCTTC
TRBJ1-3 NA TRBV28 TRBD1 CASSLGTGRSGNTIYF TGTGCCAGCAGTTTGGGGACAGGGCGCTCTGGAAACACCATATATTTT
TRBJ1-2 NA TRBV5-1 NA CASRRGQAVSNYGYTF TGCGCCAGCAGACGAGGACAAGCTGTATCTAACTATGGCTACACCTTC